This T cell receptor (beta chain) was sequenced for a study of CD8+CD57+ T cells in acquired aplastic anemia. Background on the study: Sorting CD4+ and CD8+ cells gave DNA averaging approximately 3 ug.

TCR beta VDJ and CDR3 profiling used genomic DNA as template. MiXCR, run by TCRdb on the reads, gives a single entry per CDR3 protein. The table records some 280,000 distinct CDR3 sequences, roughly 50% of them present only once. General study points: Patients and controls were not found to differ significantly in CD8+ Simpson's diversity. Patients and controls turned out to have some 30 CD8+ CDR3 sequences in common.

Trimming left V 1 base short and J 6 bases short, with 18 bases between. The CDR3 consists of 16 residues. The germline gives CDR1 LNHNV, CDR2 YYDKDF (reference sequence). Turning to this clonotype: Its antigen is undetermined.

The TCR comes from a human donor with severe aplastic anemia or a healthy control (not recorded which). This chain links TRBV15 with TRBJ2-5; TRBD1 or TRBD2 may be the D gene (6 bases each). Sequenced sample: sorted CD4+, CD8+, or CD8+CD57+ T cells (not recorded which) from PBMCs. The CDR3 loop is CATSRVDQGTGKTQYF. Here the CDR3 DNA reads TGTGCCACCAGCAGAGTTGACCAGGGGACTGGAAAGACCCAGTACTTC.